This T cell receptor beta chain was found in a study of blood T cell repertoires in COVID-19. Across the whole study: Samples came from the United States, Italy and Spain, spanning acute and convalescent COVID-19.

Sequenced by immunoSEQ multiplex PCR; TCRdb stores in-frame clones only, minus some. The sample includes about 430,000 clones, roughly 88% of them seen just once. There are 15 residues in the CDR3. CDR1 LNHDA and CDR2 SQIVND come from the germline V gene (reference sequence). After removal of 5 bases from V and 0 bases from J, the junction contained 6 bases not matched to a gene. The genes are TRBV19 and TRBJ2-5; 7 positions match TRBD2. The sequencing sample was made of PBMCs or T cells enriched from blood (not recorded which). This clonotype originated in a woman younger than 35 who had been exposed to COVID-19. CDR3 amino acids: CASSFSSGHQETQYF. The CDR3 DNA reads as TGTGCCAGTAGTTTCTCTAGCGGACACCAAGAGACCCAGTACTTC.